This TCR beta chain was found in a study of post-analysis software for immune sequencing data. As for the study in general: Relapsing-remitting, secondary progressive and progressive-relapsing courses of multiple sclerosis were included.

Included in the TCR beta cDNA libraries were unique molecular identifiers. The yield from approximately 1 to 10 million T cells was around 500,000 cDNA molecules in total. TCRdb analysed the PCR reads with MiXCR anew, one entry per CDR3 protein. The sample lists approximately 440,000 distinct CDR3 sequences; roughly 45% were seen once. Turning to this clonotype: Its cognate antigen is unknown.

Study observations and caveats: Among four or five TRBV segments more frequent in patients than controls were TRBV5-6, TRBV5-1 and TRBV20-1. The normalized Chao1 diversity of multiple sclerosis patients was significantly lower than that of controls.

Germline V gene data show CDR1 as LGHDT and CDR2 as YNNKEL (reference sequence). The CDR3 extends over 12 amino acids. The V end was cut by 7 bases, the J end by 6 bases, with 11 bases between. V is TRBV3-1 and J is TRBJ2-3; the D gene is possibly TRBD2 (5 bases). The receptor was derived from a girl aged 10 to 17 with multiple sclerosis. Input material: blood. The CDR3 DNA reads as TGTGCCAGCACCACAGCGGAGGATACGCAGTATTTT. Protein product: CASTTAEDTQYF.